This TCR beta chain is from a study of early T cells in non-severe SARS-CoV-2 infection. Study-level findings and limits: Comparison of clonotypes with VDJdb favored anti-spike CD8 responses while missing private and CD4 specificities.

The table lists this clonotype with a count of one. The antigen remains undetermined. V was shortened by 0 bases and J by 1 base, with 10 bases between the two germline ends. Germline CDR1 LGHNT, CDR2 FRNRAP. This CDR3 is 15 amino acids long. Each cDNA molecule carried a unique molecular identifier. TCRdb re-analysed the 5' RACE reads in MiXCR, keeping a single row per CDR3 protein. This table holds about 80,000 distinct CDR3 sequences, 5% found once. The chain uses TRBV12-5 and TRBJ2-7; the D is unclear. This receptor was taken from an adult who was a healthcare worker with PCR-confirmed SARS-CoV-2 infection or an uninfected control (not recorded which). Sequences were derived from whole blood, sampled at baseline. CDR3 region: CASGLVRQESYEQYF. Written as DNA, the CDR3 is TGTGCTAGTGGTTTGGTACGCCAGGAGTCCTACGAGCAGTACTTC.